Included here is one TCR beta chain sequence, with context. Germline assignment: CDR1 SGHRS and CDR2 YFSETQ. V lost 0 bases and J lost 3, with 0 bases in between. CDR3 length: 11 residues. The sample comes from a study of T cell responses to AZD1222 COVID-19 vaccine. Assay used: immunoSEQ multiplex PCR; TCRdb lists only in-frame clones, some missing. Seen here are approximately 190,000 clones, about nine tenths observed once, and the top ten hold roughly 0.98%. The chain carries TRBV5-1 and TRBJ2-5, with no clear D. Sequenced material: peripheral blood, taken on day 0 of AZD1222 vaccination. The receptor was isolated from an adult in good health. For the CDR3, the DNA is TGCGCCAGCAGCTTGGAAGAGACCCAGTACTTC. Encoded protein: CASSLEETQYF. The variable domain in full, completed from reference TRBV5-1 and TRBJ2-5, reads KAGVTQTPRYLIKTRGQQVTLSCSPISGHRSVSWYQQTPGQGLQFLFEYFSETQRNKGNFPGRFSGRQFSNSRSEMNVSTLELGDSALYLCASSLEETQYFGPGTRLLVL.